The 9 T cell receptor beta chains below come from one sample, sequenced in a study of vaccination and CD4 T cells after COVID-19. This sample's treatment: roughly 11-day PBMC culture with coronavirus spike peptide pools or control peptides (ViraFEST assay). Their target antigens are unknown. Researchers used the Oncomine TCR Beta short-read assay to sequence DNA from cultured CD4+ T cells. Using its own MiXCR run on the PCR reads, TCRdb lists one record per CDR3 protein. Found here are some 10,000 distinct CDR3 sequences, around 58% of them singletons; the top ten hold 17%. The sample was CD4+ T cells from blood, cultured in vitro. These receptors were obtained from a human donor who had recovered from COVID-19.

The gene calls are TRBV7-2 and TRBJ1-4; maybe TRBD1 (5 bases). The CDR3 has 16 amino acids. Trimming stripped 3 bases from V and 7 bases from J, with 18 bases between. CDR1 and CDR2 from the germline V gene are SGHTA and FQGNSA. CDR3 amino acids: CASSFNPGRSTEKLFF. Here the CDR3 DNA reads TGTGCCAGCAGCTTTAATCCAGGGCGTTCGACTGAAAAACTGTTTTTT.

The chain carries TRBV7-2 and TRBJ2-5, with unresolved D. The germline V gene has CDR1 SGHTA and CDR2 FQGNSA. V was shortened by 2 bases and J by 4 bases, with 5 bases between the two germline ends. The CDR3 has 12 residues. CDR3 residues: CASSLIRETQYF. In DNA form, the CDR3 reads TGTGCCAGCAGCTTAATTCGAGAGACCCAGTACTTC.

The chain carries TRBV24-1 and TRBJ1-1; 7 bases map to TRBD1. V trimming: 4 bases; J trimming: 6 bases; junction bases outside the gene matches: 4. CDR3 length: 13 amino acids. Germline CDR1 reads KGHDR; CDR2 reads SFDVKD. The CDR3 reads CATSDHTGAEAFF. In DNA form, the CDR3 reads TGTGCCACCAGTGACCATACAGGGGCTGAAGCTTTCTTT.

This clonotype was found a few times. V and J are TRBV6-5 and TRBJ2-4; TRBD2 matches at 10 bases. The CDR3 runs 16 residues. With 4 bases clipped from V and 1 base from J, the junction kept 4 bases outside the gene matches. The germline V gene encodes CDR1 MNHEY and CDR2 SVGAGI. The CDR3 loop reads CASSLAAGGAKNIQYF. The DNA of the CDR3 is TGTGCCAGCAGTTTGGCAGCGGGGGGGGCCAAAAACATTCAGTACTTC.

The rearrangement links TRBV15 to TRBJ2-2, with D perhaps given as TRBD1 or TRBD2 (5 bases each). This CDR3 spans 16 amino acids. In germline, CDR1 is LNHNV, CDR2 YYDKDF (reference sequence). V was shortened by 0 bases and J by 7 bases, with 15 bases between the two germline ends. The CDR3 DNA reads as TGTGCCACCAGCAGAGATCACCGGGTGGGGGTCGGGGAGCTGTTTTTT. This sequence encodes CATSRDHRVGVGELFF.

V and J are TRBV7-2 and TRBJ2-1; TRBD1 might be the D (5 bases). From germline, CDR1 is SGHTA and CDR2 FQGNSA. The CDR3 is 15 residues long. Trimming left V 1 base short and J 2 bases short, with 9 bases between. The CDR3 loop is CASSLDRQPYNEQFF. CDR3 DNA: TGTGCCAGCAGCTTAGACAGACAGCCCTACAATGAGCAGTTCTTC.

The CDR3 spells CASSNGRSSYNEQFF. CDR3 nucleotide sequence: TGTGCCAGCAGTAACGGGAGGAGCTCCTACAATGAGCAGTTCTTC. The V call is TRBV27, the J call TRBJ2-1, with 7 bases aligning to TRBD2. The CDR3 spans 15 residues. Germline V gene lookup returns CDR1 MNHEY and CDR2 SMNVEV (reference sequence). J gave up 0 bases and V 5 bases, and 4 bases lay outside the gene matches.

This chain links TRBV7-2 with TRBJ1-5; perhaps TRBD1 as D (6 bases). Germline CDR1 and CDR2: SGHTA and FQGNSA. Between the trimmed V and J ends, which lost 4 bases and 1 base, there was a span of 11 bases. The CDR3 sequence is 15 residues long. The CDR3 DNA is TGTGCCAGCAGCTCCGAACAGGGAAGCAATCAGCCCCAGCATTTT. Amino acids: CASSSEQGSNQPQHF.

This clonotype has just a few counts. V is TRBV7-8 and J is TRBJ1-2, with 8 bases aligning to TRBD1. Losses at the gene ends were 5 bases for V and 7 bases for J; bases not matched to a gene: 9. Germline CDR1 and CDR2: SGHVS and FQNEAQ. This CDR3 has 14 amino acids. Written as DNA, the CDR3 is TGTGCCAGCAGCCGCCGAACAGGGGGAAGTGGCTACACCTTC. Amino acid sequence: CASSRRTGGSGYTF. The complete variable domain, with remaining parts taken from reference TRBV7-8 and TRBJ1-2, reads GAGVSQSPRYKVAKRGQDVALRCDPISGHVSLFWYQQALGQGPEFLTYFQNEAQLDKSGLPSDRFFAERPEGSVSTLKIQRTQQEDSAVYLCASSRRTGGSGYTFGSGTRLTVV.